This T cell receptor beta chain was recorded in a study of cytomegalovirus exposure and HLA in healthy donors. Study-level results: In vitro, three CMV-associated chains proved specific for CMV antigens. Cytomegalovirus status was reportedly diagnosed by the classifier with high specificity and sensitivity.

Per germline, CDR1 MNHEY and CDR2 SMNVEV (reference sequence). Trimming at V came to 5 bases and at J to 3 bases, leaving 6 bases not matched to a gene. CDR3 length: 15 amino acids. The donors were in the approximately 110-subject validation cohort; that cohort was separate from the roughly 620-subject first cohort. The table came from immunoSEQ multiplex PCR; TCRdb's copy has only in-frame clones and leaves some out. The table has hundreds of thousands of clones, about nine tenths seen once; the top ten hold 0.65% to 0.95%. This clone was recorded only once. Its target is unknown. The source is a woman between 18 and 29 years old in good health and CMV-seronegative. The rearrangement uses TRBV27 and TRBJ2-7; 11 nucleotides match TRBD2. Sequences were obtained from PBMCs. CDR3 sequence: CASSMPGLAVYEQYF. CDR3 nucleotide sequence: TGTGCCAGCAGTATGCCGGGACTAGCGGTCTACGAGCAGTACTTC.